This TCR beta chain comes out of a study of T-cell memory formation after mild COVID-19. About the research overall: Clustering of TCRs was largely donor specific. Study-level points and caveats: Pre-infection memory harbored some responding clones, suggesting cross-reactive memory joined.

The CDR3 totals 12 residues. V lost 5 bases and J 15 bases, leaving 16 bases between the germline ends. TCRdb used MiXCR to reprocess the 5' RACE reads, holding one entry per CDR3 protein. The table lists more than 250,000 distinct CDR3 sequences, 16% of them singletons. To note about this clonotype: The antigen remains unidentified.

The sample comprised PBMCs or a T cell subset sorted from them (not recorded which). This receptor was identified in a man between 18 and 35 years old who had mild COVID-19 (a few samples of this study predate the infection). Cell type and time point are not known. The gene calls are TRBV12-3 or TRBV12-4 and TRBJ1-4, with TRBD1 as a possible D gene (6 bases). The CDR3 region is CASSLRGKVLFF. Here the CDR3 DNA reads TGTGCCAGCAGTCTCAGGGGTAAGGTGTTGTTTTTT.